One and the same sample provided the 32 T cell receptor beta chains below, sequenced in a study of naive and memory T cell subsets. Two oligonucleotides, mixed equimolar, formed the beta constant-region primer covering TRBC1 and TRBC2. Each CDR3 protein gets one entry after TCRdb re-called the UMI-ligation and nested PCR reads with MiXCR. The sample has about 85,000 distinct CDR3 sequences; around 13% are singletons. Sequencing was performed on central memory CD4+ T cells from blood. The receptors derive from a human donor in good health.

This clonotype was seen only a few times. This chain joins TRBV18 and TRBJ2-7; maybe TRBD1 (5 bases). The CDR3 length is 15 residues. V dropped 0 bases and J dropped 6 bases, with 15 bases sitting between them. CDR1 is KGHSH, CDR2 LQKENI, per germline. The CDR3 reads CASSPPDGRVGEQYF. The CDR3, as DNA: TGTGCCAGCTCACCACCGGATGGCAGGGTGGGCGAGCAGTACTTC.

There are a few counts of this clonotype. J is TRBJ2-1 and V is TRBV5-6; D possibly matches TRBD1 or TRBD2 (5 bases each). The CDR3 runs to 15 residues. Germline V gives CDR1 SGHDT, CDR2 YYEEEE. V was pared by 7 bases and J by 0 bases, with 14 bases between. CDR3 sequence: CASRLGRSSYNEQFF. CDR3 DNA sequence: TGTGCCAGCCGCCTGGGACGGAGCTCCTACAATGAGCAGTTCTTC.

The CDR3 nucleotides are TGCAGCGTTGGACTAGCGGGAGCCTACGAGCAGTACTTC. Encoded protein: CSVGLAGAYEQYF. The chain carries TRBV29-1 and TRBJ2-7, with 12 bases identical to TRBD2. Germline lookup yields CDR1 SQVTM and CDR2 ANQGSEA. This CDR3 is built from 13 residues. The ends lost 4 bases at V and 2 bases at J; junction bases unmatched: 0.

At least ten counts were recorded for this clonotype. The rearrangement joins TRBV7-8 to TRBJ1-5; D remains ambiguous. With 1 base removed from V and 3 bases from J, the gap between germline ends came to 10 bases. This CDR3 is 15 amino acids long. Germline CDR1 is SGHVS and CDR2 is FQNEAQ. The CDR3 sequence is CASSLVGRSNQPQHF. In nucleotides, the CDR3 is TGTGCCAGCAGCTTAGTAGGTAGATCCAATCAGCCCCAGCATTTT.

The chain uses TRBV11-1 and TRBJ2-2, with TRBD1 matching over 9 bases. This CDR3 has 15 amino acids. V was pared by 4 bases and J by 3 bases, with 3 bases of the junction left unmatched. Germline CDR1 and CDR2: SGHAT and FQDESV (reference sequence). The CDR3 bases are TGTGCCAGCAGCTCGTGGACAGGGGACACCGGGGAGCTGTTTTTT. Translation: CASSSWTGDTGELFF.

This chain connects TRBV5-5 to TRBJ2-7; 8 bases align to TRBD1. Germline V lookup: CDR1 SGHKS, CDR2 YYEKEE (reference sequence). Trimming took 1 base from V and 2 from J; bases not matched to a gene: 8. The CDR3 is made up of 16 amino acids. The CDR3 protein is CASSLTPQGQAYEQYF. DNA of the CDR3: TGTGCCAGCAGCTTGACACCACAGGGACAGGCCTACGAGCAGTACTTC.

This clonotype was counted many times. The chain links TRBV29-1 to TRBJ2-3, with 7 bases identical to TRBD2. Germline lookup yields CDR1 SQVTM and CDR2 ANQGSEA. V dropped 3 bases and J dropped 3; count of bases not matched to a gene: 6. This CDR3 region has 14 residues. The CDR3, as DNA: TGCAGCGTTGACACTAGCGCTAATACAGATACGCAGTATTTT. As protein: CSVDTSANTDTQYF.

This clonotype was seen ten or more times. The chain couples TRBV28 to TRBJ2-3; 9 nucleotides agree with TRBD2. CDR3 length: 18 residues. Germline assignment: CDR1 MDHEN and CDR2 SYDVKM. V was clipped by 4 bases and J by 2 bases; unmatched bases: 13. The CDR3 spells CASSSLSGRMPYTDTQYF. In DNA, the CDR3 is TGTGCCAGCAGTTCCCTTAGCGGGAGAATGCCCTACACAGATACGCAGTATTTT.

In this sample, this clonotype turned up a few times. The rearrangement joins TRBV5-1 to TRBJ1-1; D is perhaps TRBD1 (6 bases). This CDR3 region has 14 residues. V lost 0 bases to trimming and J lost 4 bases, with 10 bases between them. Germline CDR1 SGHRS, CDR2 YFSETQ. The CDR3 here is CASSLGGGGTEAFF. DNA for the CDR3: TGCGCCAGCAGCTTGGGAGGGGGAGGCACTGAAGCTTTCTTT.

This clonotype has at least ten counts. This chain joins TRBV7-8 and TRBJ2-1; 11 bases line up with TRBD2. CDR1 is SGHVS, CDR2 FQNEAQ, per germline. Trimming cost V 4 bases and J 8 bases; bases outside gene matches: 10. The CDR3 is 16 residues long. The CDR3 spells CASSSGTSGSWDEQFF. The CDR3 DNA is TGTGCCAGCAGCTCCGGTACTAGCGGGAGTTGGGATGAGCAGTTCTTC.

This clonotype occurred a few times. The rearrangement links TRBV28 to TRBJ2-5; TRBD1 is a possible D gene (6 bases). Germline V CDR1 and CDR2: MDHEN, SYDVKM. Between the trimmed V and J ends, which lost 6 bases and 5 bases, there was a span of 13 bases. The CDR3 is 13 amino acids. CDR3 amino acids: CASRKDSRETQYF. DNA of the CDR3: TGTGCCAGCAGGAAGGACAGTCGGGAGACCCAGTACTTC.

DNA of the CDR3: TGCGCCAGCAGCACGAGTACCGGGCCTTCTACCGGGGAGCTGTTTTTT. This sequence encodes CASSTSTGPSTGELFF. The V gene is TRBV5-1, the J gene TRBJ2-2; D gene unclear. The V and J ends lost 4 bases and 5 bases respectively, with 18 bases between them. This CDR3 region has 16 residues. In germline, CDR1 is SGHRS, CDR2 YFSETQ.

The table lists this clonotype with a few counts. This chain links TRBV7-3 with TRBJ2-3; D gene ambiguous. The CDR3 sequence is 13 residues long. Germline V gene data show CDR1 as SGHTA and CDR2 as FQGTGA. Trimming left V 6 bases short and J 3 bases short, with 10 bases between. CDR3 in amino acids: CASSRSATDTQYF. The CDR3 DNA follows: TGTGCCAGCAGTCGGTCGGCGACAGATACGCAGTATTTT.

The V and J genes are TRBV6-6 and TRBJ2-3; D tentatively reads TRBD1 or TRBD2 (5 bases each). CDR1 and CDR2 from the germline V gene are MNHNY and SVGAGI (reference sequence). This CDR3 has 16 residues. Trimming removed 4 bases at V and 1 base at J, with 15 bases between. The CDR3 loop reads CASSSAPGLGTDTQYF. The DNA for the CDR3 is TGTGCCAGCAGTTCCGCCCCGGGGCTTGGCACAGATACGCAGTATTTT.

A few counts support this clonotype. This chain connects TRBV29-1 to TRBJ2-1; 10 nucleotides match TRBD2. This CDR3 spans 14 amino acids. In germline, CDR1 is SQVTM, CDR2 ANQGSEA. The CDR3 nucleotides read TGCAGTCTCAGGGGAACAGCGGGAGGGTATGAGCAGTTCTTC. It codes for CSLRGTAGGYEQFF.

This clonotype was counted between two and nine times. The chain carries TRBV2 and TRBJ1-2; D perhaps matches TRBD1 (5 bases). Germline V gene lookup returns CDR1 SNHLY and CDR2 FYNNEI. The ends were cut back, 6 bases at V and 8 bases at J, with 10 bases in the middle. CDR3 length: 11 amino acids. The CDR3 DNA follows: TGTGCCAGCAGCGGGGACGGAGGCTACACCTTC. Its translation is CASSGDGGYTF.

The rearrangement links TRBV29-1 to TRBJ2-7, with TRBD1 as a possible D gene (6 bases). This CDR3 has 12 residues. The V gene lost 7 bases and the J gene lost 1 base, with 11 bases spanning the gap. Germline V lookup: CDR1 SQVTM, CDR2 ANQGSEA. In DNA, the CDR3 is TGCAGCGCCGAGGGACATTCCTACGAGCAGTACTTC. It yields the protein CSAEGHSYEQYF.

In this sample, this clonotype turned up a few times. The chain carries TRBV7-2 and TRBJ2-3; D is ambiguous. The CDR3 extends over 15 amino acids. Germline V gene sequence: CDR1 SGHTA, CDR2 FQGNSA. Trimming shortened V by 5 bases and J by 4 bases, and 16 bases separated the two germline ends. The CDR3 spells CASSPLDVRADTQYF. The CDR3 coding sequence is TGTGCCAGCAGCCCCCTGGACGTGCGAGCAGATACGCAGTATTTT.

This chain links TRBV7-6 with TRBJ2-1; D unresolved. This CDR3 contains 13 residues. From germline, CDR1 is SGHVS and CDR2 FNYEAQ. Trimming cost V 0 bases and J 5 bases, with 5 bases left between them. Written as DNA, the CDR3 is TGTGCCAGCAGCTTAGCACTGAACAATGAGCAGTTCTTC. Protein: CASSLALNNEQFF.

Only a few counts were recorded for this clonotype. The chain combines TRBV20-1 with TRBJ2-7; 11 bases fit TRBD2. Germline values: CDR1 DFQATT, CDR2 SNEGSKA (reference sequence). Trimming removed 4 bases from V and 1 base from J; junction bases left unmatched: 6. The CDR3 contains 15 residues. The CDR3 bases are TGCAGTGCTAACGAAGGACTAGCGGGTTCCTACGAGCAGTACTTC. It is translated as CSANEGLAGSYEQYF.

This clonotype was seen a few times. The chain employs TRBV5-8 and TRBJ1-1, with 8 bases aligning to TRBD1. The CDR3 is 15 residues long. V shed 4 bases, J shed 1 base, and the junction held 6 bases outside the gene matches. Germline assignment: CDR1 SGHTS and CDR2 YDEGEE. The CDR3 here is CASSPTGQGNTEAFF. The CDR3 nucleotides are TGTGCCAGCAGCCCTACCGGACAGGGGAACACTGAAGCTTTCTTT. The variable domain in full, completed from reference TRBV5-8 and TRBJ1-1, reads EAGVTQSPTHLIKTRGQQATLRCSPISGHTSVYWYQQALGLGLQFLLWYDEGEERNRGNFPPRFSGRQFPNYSSELNVNALELEDSALYLCASSPTGQGNTEAFFGQGTRLTVV.

This clonotype has just a few counts. The chain combines TRBV4-1 with TRBJ2-3; a possible D gene is TRBD1 (5 bases). Germline V gene lookup returns CDR1 MGHRA and CDR2 YSYEKL. Trimming shortened V by 0 bases and J by 0 bases, and 13 bases separated the two germline ends. This CDR3 spans 17 amino acids. CDR3 bases: TGCGCCAGCAGCCAAGATTTTCAGACAGCTAGCACAGATACGCAGTATTTT. This translates into CASSQDFQTASTDTQYF.

This sequence joins TRBV7-8 and TRBJ1-4, with a possible D match to TRBD1 (6 bases). CDR3 length: 17 residues. Between the trimmed V and J ends, which lost 1 base and 0 bases, there was a span of 12 bases. CDR1 is SGHVS, CDR2 FQNEAQ, per germline. CDR3 amino acids: CASSLVGGRATNEKLFF. The CDR3 bases are TGTGCCAGCAGCTTAGTTGGGGGCCGGGCAACTAATGAAAAACTGTTTTTT.

This clonotype was observed at least ten times. The rearrangement links TRBV3-1 to TRBJ2-3, with TRBD2 matching over 10 bases. The CDR3 has 17 amino acids. Germline CDR1 and CDR2: LGHDT and YNNKEL (reference sequence). V gave up 1 base and J gave up 3 bases; unmatched junction bases: 7. This CDR3 is CASSQGLSGRETDTQYF. In nucleotides, the CDR3 is TGTGCCAGCAGCCAAGGTTTAAGCGGGAGGGAGACAGATACGCAGTATTTT.

This clonotype was found many times. V and J are TRBV20-1 and TRBJ2-2; TRBD2 might be the D (5 bases). CDR3 length equals 15 residues. The germline V gene has CDR1 DFQATT and CDR2 SNEGSKA (reference sequence). Trimming pared 4 bases from V and 3 bases from J, leaving 15 bases between. DNA for the CDR3: TGCAGTGCTATTGGCAGCGGAGCCCACACCGGGGAGCTGTTTTTT. As protein: CSAIGSGAHTGELFF.

This clonotype was recorded at least ten times. The chain is built from TRBV20-1 and TRBJ2-5; D gene ambiguous. Germline-derived CDR1 and CDR2 are DFQATT and SNEGSKA (reference sequence). The germline V and J ends were trimmed by 0 bases and 5 bases, with 1 base remaining between them. The CDR3 contains 10 residues. The CDR3 region has the DNA TGCAGTGCTAGAGATGAGACCCAGTACTTC. It is translated as CSARDETQYF.

The chain joins TRBV10-2 to TRBJ2-7; D is undetermined. Deletions cut 8 bases from V and 0 bases from J, with 11 bases between. CDR1 WSHSY and CDR2 SAAADI come from the germline V gene. The CDR3 is 13 residues long. CDR3 protein: CASLQPGSYEQYF. The DNA for the CDR3 is TGCGCCAGCCTTCAGCCAGGCTCCTACGAGCAGTACTTC.

This clonotype was seen a few times. The chain uses TRBV5-1 and TRBJ2-1, with 8 bases aligning to TRBD2. The CDR3 totals 14 residues. The V gene's germline CDR1 is SGHRS and CDR2 YFSETQ. Germline trimming cut 4 bases from V and 4 bases from J; bases unmatched to any gene: 4. The CDR3 region has the DNA TGCGCCAGCAGCGGAGGGACTAGATACAATGAGCAGTTCTTC. Translated: CASSGGTRYNEQFF.

The gene calls are TRBV12-3 or TRBV12-4 and TRBJ1-6; no clear D gene. V gave up 4 bases and J gave up 8 bases, with 6 bases separating them. CDR3 length: 12 residues. CDR3 region: CASSSQHSPLHF. DNA of the CDR3: TGTGCCAGCAGTTCGCAGCATTCACCCCTCCACTTT.

The V call is TRBV25-1, the J call TRBJ2-3; 7 nucleotides line up with TRBD2. The ends lost 0 bases at V and 5 bases at J; junction bases unmatched: 11. The CDR3 totals 17 residues. Germline V CDR1 and CDR2: MGHDK, SYGVNS. The CDR3 sequence: CASSEYGGGPSGDTQYF. CDR3 DNA: TGTGCCAGCAGTGAATACGGGGGAGGGCCCTCCGGAGATACGCAGTATTTT.

This clonotype was counted a few times. V gene TRBV30 combines with J gene TRBJ2-5; 11 bases are shared with TRBD2. J was trimmed by 2 bases and V by 7 bases; bases with no gene match: 12. The CDR3 totals 16 residues. CDR1 is GTSNPN and CDR2 is SVGIG in the germline V gene (reference sequence). CDR3 nucleotide sequence: TGTGCCTCTACCTCGAGACTAGCGGGGATGCAAGAGACCCAGTACTTC. Translation gives CASTSRLAGMQETQYF. Supplemented by reference TRBV30 and TRBJ2-5, the full variable domain reads SQTIHQWPATLVQPVGSPLSLECTVEGTSNPNLYWYRQAAGRGLQLLFYSVGIGQISSEVPQNLSASRPQDRQFILSSKKLLLSDSGFYLCASTSRLAGMQETQYFGPGTRLLVL.

The genes are TRBV4-3 and TRBJ2-4; TRBD2 is a possible D gene (6 bases). Germline V lookup: CDR1 LGHNA, CDR2 YSLEER. V dropped 0 bases and J dropped 8 bases, with 14 bases sitting between them. This CDR3 contains 15 residues. CDR3 in DNA: TGCGCCAGCAGCCAAGAACCTAACAGGAGGGACATTCAGTACTTC. It codes for CASSQEPNRRDIQYF.